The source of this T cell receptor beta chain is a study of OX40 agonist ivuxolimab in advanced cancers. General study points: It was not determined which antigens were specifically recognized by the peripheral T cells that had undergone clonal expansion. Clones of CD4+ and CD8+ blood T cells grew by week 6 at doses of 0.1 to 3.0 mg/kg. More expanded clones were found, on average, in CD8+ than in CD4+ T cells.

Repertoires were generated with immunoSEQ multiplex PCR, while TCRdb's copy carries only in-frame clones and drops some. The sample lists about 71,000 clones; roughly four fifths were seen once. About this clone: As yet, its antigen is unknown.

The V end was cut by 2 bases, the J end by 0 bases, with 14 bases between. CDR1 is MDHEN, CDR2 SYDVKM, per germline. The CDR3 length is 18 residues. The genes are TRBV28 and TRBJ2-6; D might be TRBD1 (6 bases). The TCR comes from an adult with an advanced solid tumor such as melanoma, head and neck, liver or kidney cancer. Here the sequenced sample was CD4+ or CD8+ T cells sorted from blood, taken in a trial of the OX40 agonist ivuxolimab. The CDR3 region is CASSLRQGLSSGANVLTF. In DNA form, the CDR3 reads TGTGCCAGCAGTTTAAGGCAGGGGCTAAGCTCTGGGGCCAACGTCCTGACTTTC.